These 4 T cell receptor beta chains were sequenced from one sample in a study of cytomegalovirus exposure and HLA in healthy donors. Sequencing used immunoSEQ multiplex PCR; TCRdb keeps in-frame clones, though not all of them. The sample has tens of thousands of clones; around 90% are singletons. The sequenced material came from PBMCs. The receptor set was obtained from a woman aged 18 to 35 in good health and CMV-seropositive.

This rearrangement joins TRBV28 to TRBJ1-5, with 8 bases fitting TRBD1. J lost 7 bases, V lost 5 bases, and 7 bases had no gene match. The germline gives CDR1 MDHEN, CDR2 SYDVKM. This CDR3 is 14 amino acids long. Here the CDR3 DNA reads TGTGCCAGCAGTGGGACAGGTCATGGGCAGCCCCAGCATTTT. Amino acids: CASSGTGHGQPQHF.

The rearrangement uses TRBV4-3 and TRBJ1-1, with a possible D match to TRBD1 (5 bases). The length of the CDR3 is 15 residues. V was clipped by 3 bases and J by 6 bases, with 17 bases between them. Germline assignment: CDR1 LGHNA and CDR2 YSLEER. The CDR3 DNA reads as TGCGCCAGCAGCCACGTTCTTCAGGGTGGTGCTGAAGCTTTCTTT. It translates to CASSHVLQGGAEAFF.

This chain connects TRBV27 to TRBJ1-5; TRBD1 aligns across 7 bases. After removal of 5 bases from V and 1 base from J, the junction contained 8 bases not matched to a gene. The CDR3 totals 16 residues. The germline V gene has CDR1 MNHEY and CDR2 SMNVEV (reference sequence). The CDR3 loop reads CASSPTGITSNQPQHF. CDR3 in DNA: TGTGCCAGCAGTCCGACAGGGATTACGAGCAATCAGCCCCAGCATTTT.

The chain recombines TRBV4-1 with TRBJ1-1, with 8 bases aligning to TRBD1. The CDR3 consists of 13 residues. CDR1 MGHRA and CDR2 YSYEKL come from the germline V gene. With V trimmed by 3 bases and J by 4 bases, 1 base remained unmatched. This CDR3 reads CASSHTGGTEAFF. The CDR3 DNA reads TGCGCCAGCAGCCACACAGGGGGCACTGAAGCTTTCTTT.